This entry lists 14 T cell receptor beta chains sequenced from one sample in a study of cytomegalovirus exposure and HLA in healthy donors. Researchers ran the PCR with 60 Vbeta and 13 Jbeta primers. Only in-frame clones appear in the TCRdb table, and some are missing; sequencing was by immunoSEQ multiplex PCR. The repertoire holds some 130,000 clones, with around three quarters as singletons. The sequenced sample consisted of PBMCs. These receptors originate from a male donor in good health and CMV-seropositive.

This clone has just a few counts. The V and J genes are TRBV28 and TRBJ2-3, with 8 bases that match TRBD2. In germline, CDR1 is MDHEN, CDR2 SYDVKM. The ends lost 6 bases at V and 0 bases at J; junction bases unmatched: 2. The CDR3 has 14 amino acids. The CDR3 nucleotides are TGTGCCAGCAGGGGCGGGGGGAGCACAGATACGCAGTATTTT. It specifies CASRGGGSTDTQYF. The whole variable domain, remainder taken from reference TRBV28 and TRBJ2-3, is DVKVTQSSRYLVKRTGEKVFLECVQDMDHENMFWYRQDPGLGLRLIYFSYDVKMKEKGDIPEGYSVSREKKERFSLILESASTNQTSMYLCASRGGGSTDTQYFGPGTRLTVL.

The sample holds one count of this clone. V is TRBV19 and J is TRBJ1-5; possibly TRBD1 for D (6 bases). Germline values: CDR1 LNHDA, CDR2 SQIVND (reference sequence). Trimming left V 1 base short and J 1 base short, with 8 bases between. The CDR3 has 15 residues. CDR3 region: CASSIVGQSNQPQHF. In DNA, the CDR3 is TGTGCCAGTAGTATAGTTGGACAGAGCAATCAGCCCCAGCATTTT.

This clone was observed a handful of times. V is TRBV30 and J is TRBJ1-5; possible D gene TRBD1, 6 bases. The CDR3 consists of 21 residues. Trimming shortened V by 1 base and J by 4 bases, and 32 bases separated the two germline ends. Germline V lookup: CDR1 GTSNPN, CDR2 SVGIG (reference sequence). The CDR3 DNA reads TGTGCCTGGAGTGCCCCATGGGACACCAAAATGGAGGTATTATCAAATCAGCCCCAGCATTTT. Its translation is CAWSAPWDTKMEVLSNQPQHF.

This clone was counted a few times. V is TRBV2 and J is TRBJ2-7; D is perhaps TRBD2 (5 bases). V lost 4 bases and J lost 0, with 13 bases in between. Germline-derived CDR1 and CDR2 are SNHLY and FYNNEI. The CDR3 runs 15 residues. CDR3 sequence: CASSGSVGSSYEQYF. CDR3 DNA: TGTGCCAGCAGTGGTAGTGTGGGGAGCTCCTACGAGCAGTACTTC.

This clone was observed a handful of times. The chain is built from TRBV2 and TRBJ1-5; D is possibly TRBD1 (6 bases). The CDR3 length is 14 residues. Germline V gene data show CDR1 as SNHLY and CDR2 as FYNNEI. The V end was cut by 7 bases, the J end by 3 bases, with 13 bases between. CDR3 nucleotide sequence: TGTGCCAGCAACGAAGGACAGAACAATCAGCCCCAGCATTTT. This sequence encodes CASNEGQNNQPQHF.

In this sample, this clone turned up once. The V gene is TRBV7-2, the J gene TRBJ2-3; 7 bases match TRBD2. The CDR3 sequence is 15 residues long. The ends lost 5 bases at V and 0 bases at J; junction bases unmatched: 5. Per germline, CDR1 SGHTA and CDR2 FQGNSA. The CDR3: CASSVGGTSTDTQYF. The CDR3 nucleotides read TGTGCCAGCAGCGTGGGGGGGACTAGCACAGATACGCAGTATTTT.

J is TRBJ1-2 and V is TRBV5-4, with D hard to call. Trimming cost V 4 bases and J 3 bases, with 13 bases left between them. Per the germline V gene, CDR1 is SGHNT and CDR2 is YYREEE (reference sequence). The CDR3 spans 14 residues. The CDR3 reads CASSPGGQHYGYTF. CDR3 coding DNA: TGTGCCAGCAGCCCTGGCGGGCAGCACTATGGCTACACCTTC.

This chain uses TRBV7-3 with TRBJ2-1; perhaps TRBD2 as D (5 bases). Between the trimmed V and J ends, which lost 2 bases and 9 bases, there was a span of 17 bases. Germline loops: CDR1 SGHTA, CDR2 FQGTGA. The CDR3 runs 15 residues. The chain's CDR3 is CASSLRPNGMVEQFF. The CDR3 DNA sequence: TGTGCCAGCAGCTTACGACCTAACGGGATGGTTGAGCAGTTCTTC.

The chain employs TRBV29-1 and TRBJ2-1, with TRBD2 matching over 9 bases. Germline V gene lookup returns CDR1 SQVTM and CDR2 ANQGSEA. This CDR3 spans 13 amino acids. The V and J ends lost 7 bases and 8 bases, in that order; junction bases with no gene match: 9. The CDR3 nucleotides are TGCAGCGCTAGCGGGGTAAGGGACCATGAGCAGTTCTTC. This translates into CSASGVRDHEQFF.

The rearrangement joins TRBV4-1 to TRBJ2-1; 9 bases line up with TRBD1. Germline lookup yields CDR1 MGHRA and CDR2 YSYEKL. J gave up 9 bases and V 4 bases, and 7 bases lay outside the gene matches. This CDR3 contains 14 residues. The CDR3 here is CASSRGTGYGEQFF. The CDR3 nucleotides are TGCGCCAGCAGCCGCGGGACAGGGTACGGTGAGCAGTTCTTC.

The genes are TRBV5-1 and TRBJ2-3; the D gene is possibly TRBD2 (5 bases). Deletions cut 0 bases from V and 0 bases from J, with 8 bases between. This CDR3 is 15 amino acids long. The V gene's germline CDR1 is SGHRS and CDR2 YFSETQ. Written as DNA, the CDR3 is TGCGCCAGCAGCTTGGCGGGGTTTAGCACAGATACGCAGTATTTT. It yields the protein CASSLAGFSTDTQYF.

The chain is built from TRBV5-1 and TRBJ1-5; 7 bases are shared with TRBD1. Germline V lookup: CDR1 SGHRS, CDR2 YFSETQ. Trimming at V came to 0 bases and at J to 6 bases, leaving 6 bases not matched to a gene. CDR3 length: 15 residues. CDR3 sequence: CASSLGTGAGQPQHF. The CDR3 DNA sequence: TGCGCCAGCAGCTTGGGAACAGGGGCGGGTCAGCCCCAGCATTTT. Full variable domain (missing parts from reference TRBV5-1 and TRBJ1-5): KAGVTQTPRYLIKTRGQQVTLSCSPISGHRSVSWYQQTPGQGLQFLFEYFSETQRNKGNFPGRFSGRQFSNSRSEMNVSTLELGDSALYLCASSLGTGAGQPQHFGDGTRLSIL.

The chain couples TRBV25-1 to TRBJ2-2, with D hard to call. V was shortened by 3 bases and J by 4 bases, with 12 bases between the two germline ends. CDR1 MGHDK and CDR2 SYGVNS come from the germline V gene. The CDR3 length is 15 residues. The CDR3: CASSDMVQITGELFF. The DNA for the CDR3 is TGTGCCAGCAGTGATATGGTCCAGATCACCGGGGAGCTGTTTTTT.

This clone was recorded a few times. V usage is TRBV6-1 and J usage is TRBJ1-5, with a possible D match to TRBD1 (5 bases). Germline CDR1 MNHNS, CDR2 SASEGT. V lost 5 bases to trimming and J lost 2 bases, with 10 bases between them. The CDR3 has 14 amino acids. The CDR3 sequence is CASSLRRGNQPQHF. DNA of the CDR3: TGTGCCAGCAGTCTGCGCAGGGGCAATCAGCCCCAGCATTTT.